The next 10 T cell receptor beta chains were all read from a single sample in a study of shared clonotypes between healthy human individuals. Here immunoSEQ multiplex PCR was the method, and the copy in TCRdb shows in-frame clones only, minus some. The sample records some 500,000 clones, approximately 95% being singletons. Material: naive CD4+ T cells sorted from blood. Subset of the sample: CD45RA+ positively selected. Receptor source: a woman under 40 in good health.

The chain couples TRBV7-2 to TRBJ1-2, with D possibly TRBD1 on 5 matching bases. The germline V and J ends were trimmed by 6 bases and 2 bases, with 10 bases remaining between them. The germline V gene has CDR1 SGHTA and CDR2 FQGNSA. There are 13 residues in the CDR3. The CDR3 DNA is TGTGCCAGCAGGGGACGGAGGAACTATGGCTACACCTTC. Amino acids: CASRGRRNYGYTF.

The chain combines TRBV10-2 with TRBJ1-1; no clear D. The CDR3 sequence is 11 residues long. CDR1 and CDR2 from the germline V gene are WSHSY and SAAADI. The V end was cut by 3 bases, the J end by 7 bases, with 6 bases between. CDR3 loop: CASSEDFEAFF. CDR3 DNA: TGCGCCAGCAGTGAAGATTTTGAAGCTTTCTTT.

The chain carries TRBV19 and TRBJ2-3; 7 positions match TRBD1. V gave up 6 bases and J gave up 1 base; unmatched junction bases: 4. The CDR3 runs to 14 residues. Looked up from germline, CDR1 is LNHDA and CDR2 is SQIVND (reference sequence). CDR3: CASRYRGGTDTQYF. The CDR3 bases are TGTGCCAGTAGATACAGGGGCGGCACAGATACGCAGTATTTT.

Only one count was recorded for this clone. The genes are TRBV28 and TRBJ1-6, with 9 bases matching TRBD1. The trim removed 6 bases at V and 6 bases at J, leaving 3 bases unmatched. Germline lookup yields CDR1 MDHEN and CDR2 SYDVKM. This CDR3 is 14 amino acids long. The CDR3 DNA sequence: TGTGCCAGCAGCAGGGACAGGGTTAATTCACCCCTCCACTTT. It specifies CASSRDRVNSPLHF.

The chain is built from TRBV28 and TRBJ2-7; 7 nucleotides align to TRBD1. The CDR3 is 16 residues long. The germline V gene encodes CDR1 MDHEN and CDR2 SYDVKM. J gave up 2 bases and V 7 bases, and 14 bases lay outside the gene matches. The CDR3 DNA reads TGTGCCAGCATCGGGGCAGGGGGTTGGTTGGCCTACGAGCAGTACTTC. This encodes CASIGAGGWLAYEQYF. The entire variable domain, with the rest obtained from reference TRBV28 and TRBJ2-7, is as follows: DVKVTQSSRYLVKRTGEKVFLECVQDMDHENMFWYRQDPGLGLRLIYFSYDVKMKEKGDIPEGYSVSREKKERFSLILESASTNQTSMYLCASIGAGGWLAYEQYFGPGTRLTVT.

The V call is TRBV7-9, the J call TRBJ2-7; 9 positions match TRBD1. V lost 5 bases, J lost 0 bases, and 11 bases stayed unmatched. This CDR3 comprises 17 residues. Germline CDR1 SEHNR, CDR2 FQNEAQ (reference sequence). The CDR3 nucleotides read TGTGCCAGCAGCGATAAGTTGTCGGGACAGGGCTCCTACGAGCAGTACTTC. Translating gives CASSDKLSGQGSYEQYF.

The V gene is TRBV11-2, the J gene TRBJ2-5; 14 bases line up with TRBD2. The DNA end favors TRBJ2-7, so the J call may be wrong. CDR3 size: 15 residues. Germline CDR1 reads SGHAT; CDR2 reads FQNNGV. CDR3 nucleotide sequence: TGTGCCAGCAGCTTGACTAGCGGGAGGGCTTACGAGCAGTACTTC. The encoded protein is CASSLTSGRAYEQYF.

The chain employs TRBV18 and TRBJ1-5; 7 bases are shared with TRBD1. V gave up 3 bases and J gave up 4 bases; unmatched junction bases: 6. The germline gives CDR1 KGHSH, CDR2 LQKENI. The CDR3 contains 15 residues. CDR3 in amino acids: CASSPDREGNQPQHF. Written as DNA, the CDR3 is TGTGCCAGCTCACCTGACAGGGAAGGTAATCAGCCCCAGCATTTT.

This clone came up once. The CDR3, as DNA: TGCGCCAGCAGCCCCCCGGACAGGCCCAATGAGCAGTTCTTC. Its translation: CASSPPDRPNEQFF. This rearrangement joins TRBV5-1 to TRBJ2-1; 7 bases line up with TRBD1. The junction had 7 bases not matched to a gene; V was cut back by 4 bases and J by 6 bases. This CDR3 has 14 amino acids. Germline V lookup: CDR1 SGHRS, CDR2 YFSETQ.

V and J are TRBV25-1 and TRBJ2-1; 14 bases are a match to TRBD2. Germline V gives CDR1 MGHDK, CDR2 SYGVNS. The V gene end was trimmed by 5 bases and the J gene end by 4 bases; junction bases not matched to a gene: 7. The CDR3 is 17 residues long. CDR3 nucleotide sequence: TGTGCCAGCAGTCCGCGGACTAGCGGGAGGTTTTACAATGAGCAGTTCTTC. Its protein product is CASSPRTSGRFYNEQFF.